The TCR beta chain described here comes from a study of blood T cell repertoires in COVID-19. Study background: Some COVID-19 samples were acute and others convalescent; all came from the United States, Italy and Spain. The cDNA or gDNA used as material had been derived from T cells, B-cell-depleted T cells, or PBMCs.

As originally analysed: From reference gene primer amplification, estimates of nucleated cell counts were derived. Sequencing was performed with immunoSEQ multiplex PCR; in TCRdb, only in-frame clones are kept and a portion is missing. V and J calls and clone size are copied from that table; D and trimming were computed from the DNA. The sample holds about 74,000 clones, roughly 74% seen once. This CDR3 region has 16 residues. Germline loops: CDR1 MNHEY, CDR2 SVGEGT. Unmatched junction bases numbered 5, after V lost 6 bases and J lost 1 base. Specimen: peripheral blood. This chain uses TRBV6-2 or TRBV6-3 with TRBJ2-1; 11 bases are a match to TRBD2. The source of this sequence is a human donor in a cohort sampled during active COVID-19. CDR3 in DNA: TGTGCCAGCAGCCTCCGACTAGCGGGGTCCTACAATGAGCAGTTCTTC. This encodes CASSLRLAGSYNEQFF.